What follows are 24 T cell receptor beta chains derived from one specimen sequenced in a study of OX40 agonist ivuxolimab in advanced cancers. TCRdb keeps only in-frame clones here, not all; method: immunoSEQ multiplex PCR. The sample has about 22,000 clones; 60% to 85% are singletons. The material sequenced was CD4+ or CD8+ T cells sorted from blood, taken in a trial of the OX40 agonist ivuxolimab. The source is an adult with an advanced solid tumor such as melanoma, head and neck, liver or kidney cancer.

V and J are TRBV6-5 and TRBJ1-4, with no clear D. V lost 8 bases to trimming and J lost 7 bases, with 14 bases between them. The CDR3 has 13 residues. Per germline, CDR1 MNHEY and CDR2 SVGAGI. CDR3 nucleotides: TGTGCCAGCTCAAAAGGGCTCGGTGAAAAACTGTTTTTT. The encoded protein is CASSKGLGEKLFF.

This clone has just one count. CDR3 region: CASSSDTKNYGYTF. The CDR3, as DNA: TGTGCCAGCAGCTCAGATACTAAGAACTATGGCTACACCTTC. The gene calls are TRBV28 and TRBJ1-2; D remains ambiguous. V lost 6 bases to trimming and J lost 2 bases, with 13 bases between them. The CDR3 extends over 14 amino acids. Looked up from germline, CDR1 is MDHEN and CDR2 is SYDVKM.

The rearrangement uses TRBV14 and TRBJ1-1; TRBD1 might be the D (5 bases). V was cut by 4 bases and J by 1 base, with 10 bases left in between. CDR1 is SGHDN, CDR2 FVKESK, per germline. The CDR3 extends over 14 amino acids. The CDR3 loop reads CASSLRQGNTEAFF. The CDR3 nucleotides are TGTGCCAGCAGCCTCCGCCAGGGGAACACTGAAGCTTTCTTT.

This clone appeared a single time. The chain couples TRBV15 to TRBJ2-5; 10 nucleotides align to TRBD1. This CDR3 is built from 17 residues. Germline V gene sequence: CDR1 LNHNV, CDR2 YYDKDF (reference sequence). V trimming: 1 base; J trimming: 1 base; junction bases outside the gene matches: 6. The CDR3 sequence: CATSRGTDRGLQETQYF. CDR3 bases: TGTGCCACCAGCAGAGGCACTGACAGGGGGCTCCAAGAGACCCAGTACTTC.

The V and J genes are TRBV7-2 and TRBJ1-1, with 8 bases aligning to TRBD1. Germline V gives CDR1 SGHTA, CDR2 FQGNSA. The CDR3 has 16 amino acids. V lost 2 bases, J lost 1 base, and 6 bases stayed unmatched. This chain's CDR3 is CASSLMAGGRNTEAFF. The CDR3 bases are TGTGCCAGCAGCTTAATGGCAGGGGGCAGGAACACTGAAGCTTTCTTT.

V is TRBV6-5 and J is TRBJ2-3; TRBD1 aligns across 10 bases. With 4 bases clipped from V and 4 bases from J, the junction kept 5 bases outside the gene matches. This CDR3 has 15 residues. Per the germline V gene, CDR1 is MNHEY and CDR2 is SVGAGI. The CDR3 nucleotides read TGTGCCAGCAGTTCGCGGACAGGGGGAGCAGATACGCAGTATTTT. It translates to CASSSRTGGADTQYF.

The chain employs TRBV14 and TRBJ2-1, with TRBD2 as a possible D gene (5 bases). The CDR3 spans 16 residues. Trimming removed 2 bases at V and 2 bases at J, with 13 bases between. Germline V CDR1 and CDR2: SGHDN, FVKESK. CDR3 in amino acids: CASSQSETTPYNEQFF. The DNA for the CDR3 is TGTGCCAGCAGCCAAAGTGAGACTACCCCCTACAATGAGCAGTTCTTC.

The rearrangement links TRBV5-1 to TRBJ1-1, with a weak D call TRBD1 (6 bases). Germline V gives CDR1 SGHRS, CDR2 YFSETQ. This CDR3 has 16 amino acids. The germline V and J ends were trimmed by 0 bases and 4 bases, with 16 bases remaining between them. This chain's CDR3 is CASSLAGAGALTEAFF. CDR3 in DNA: TGCGCCAGCAGCTTGGCCGGGGCAGGGGCGCTCACTGAAGCTTTCTTT. Complete variable domain (other parts from reference TRBV5-1 and TRBJ1-1): KAGVTQTPRYLIKTRGQQVTLSCSPISGHRSVSWYQQTPGQGLQFLFEYFSETQRNKGNFPGRFSGRQFSNSRSEMNVSTLELGDSALYLCASSLAGAGALTEAFFGQGTRLTVV.

This clone turned up a few times. The chain combines TRBV19 with TRBJ1-5; 11 positions match TRBD1. The germline V gene has CDR1 LNHDA and CDR2 SQIVND (reference sequence). V lost 6 bases to trimming and J lost 6 bases; unmatched junction nucleotides: 7. There are 15 residues in the CDR3. This CDR3 reads CASRVDRGLVQPQHF. CDR3 nucleotide sequence: TGTGCCAGTAGGGTGGACAGGGGGCTTGTTCAGCCCCAGCATTTT.

The CDR3 region is CASGASGRDQETQYF. In nucleotides, the CDR3 is TGTGCCAGCGGAGCTTCGGGACGCGACCAAGAGACCCAGTACTTC. The chain recombines TRBV6-5 with TRBJ2-5; D might be TRBD1 or TRBD2, each matching 5 bases. From germline, CDR1 is MNHEY and CDR2 SVGAGI. V gave up 8 bases and J gave up 0 bases, with 16 bases separating them. This CDR3 spans 15 amino acids.

The chain employs TRBV5-1 and TRBJ2-7; D might be TRBD1 (5 bases). CDR3 length: 15 residues. Trimming stripped 0 bases from V and 0 bases from J, with 10 bases between. Germline CDR1 reads SGHRS; CDR2 reads YFSETQ. CDR3 sequence: CASSLDADNSYEQYF. CDR3 sequence (DNA): TGCGCCAGCAGCTTGGATGCGGACAACTCCTACGAGCAGTACTTC.

The chain recombines TRBV5-1 with TRBJ2-6; D unresolved. The CDR3 is 15 residues long. CDR1 is SGHRS and CDR2 is YFSETQ in the germline V gene. The ends were cut back, 6 bases at V and 1 base at J, with 11 bases in the middle. CDR3 bases: TGCGCCAGCACTTTAGGGCCGTCTGGGGCCAACGTCCTGACTTTC. This gives the protein CASTLGPSGANVLTF.

The CDR3 is CASSASGTDTQYF. The CDR3 coding sequence is TGTGCTAGTAGCGCTAGCGGGACAGATACGCAGTATTTT. This rearrangement joins TRBV12-5 to TRBJ2-3, with 8 bases fitting TRBD2. The CDR3 runs to 13 residues. Trimming took 8 bases from V and 3 from J; bases not matched to a gene: 4. The germline gives CDR1 LGHNT, CDR2 FRNRAP. The whole variable domain, remainder taken from reference TRBV12-5 and TRBJ2-3, is DARVTQTPRHKVTEMGQEVTMRCQPILGHNTVFWYRQTMMQGLELLAYFRNRAPLDDSGMPKDRFSAEMPDATLATLKIQPSEPRDSAVYFCASSASGTDTQYFGPGTRLTVL.

This clone was counted a single time. The chain combines TRBV30 with TRBJ2-1; perhaps TRBD2 as D (6 bases). Germline V gene sequence: CDR1 GTSNPN, CDR2 SVGIG (reference sequence). This CDR3 is built from 12 residues. V was cut by 7 bases and J by 3 bases, with 10 bases left in between. This CDR3 is CALGRGYNEQFF. The CDR3 DNA follows: TGTGCCTTGGGGCGGGGCTACAATGAGCAGTTCTTC.

The rearrangement joins TRBV6-1 to TRBJ1-1; 10 bases are a match to TRBD1. Unmatched junction bases numbered 7, after V lost 10 bases and J lost 5 bases. The CDR3 is 13 amino acids. Germline CDR1 and CDR2: MNHNS and SASEGT. CDR3: CAIDRGRGTEAFF. CDR3 nucleotides: TGTGCCATCGACAGGGGGCGGGGAACTGAAGCTTTCTTT.

This clone is a singleton in its sample. The CDR3 protein is CASSYSWGTGYYEQYF. The CDR3 DNA is TGTGCCAGCAGTTACTCGTGGGGGACAGGGTATTACGAGCAGTACTTC. The rearrangement joins TRBV6-5 to TRBJ2-7, with TRBD1 identical over 9 bases. The CDR3 spans 16 residues. Trimming cost V 0 bases and J 4 bases; bases outside gene matches: 7. Germline CDR1 and CDR2: MNHEY and SVGAGI.

This chain joins TRBV10-3 and TRBJ2-3; TRBD2 matches at 9 bases. The V gene end was trimmed by 3 bases and the J gene end by 3 bases; junction bases not matched to a gene: 7. This CDR3 is built from 16 residues. CDR1 is ENHRY, CDR2 SYGVKD, per germline. CDR3: CAISDGASGDTDTQYF. In DNA, the CDR3 is TGTGCCATCAGTGACGGGGCTAGCGGGGATACAGATACGCAGTATTTT.

V and J are TRBV10-1 and TRBJ2-1, with 9 nucleotides matching TRBD2. CDR3 length: 14 residues. The germline gives CDR1 WNHNN, CDR2 SYGVQD (reference sequence). The trim removed 5 bases at V and 8 bases at J, leaving 7 bases unmatched. The CDR3 bases are TGCGCCAGCAGTAATATAGCGGGGGTCCATGAGCAGTTCTTC. Its protein is CASSNIAGVHEQFF.

This chain links TRBV27 with TRBJ2-1; 9 bases are shared with TRBD2. The CDR3 is 16 residues long. Germline values: CDR1 MNHEY, CDR2 SMNVEV (reference sequence). Trimming cost V 0 bases and J 5 bases; bases outside gene matches: 5. The CDR3 DNA reads TGTGCCAGCAGTTTATCGACCCTAGCGGGGAACAATGAGCAGTTCTTC. Translated: CASSLSTLAGNNEQFF.

V usage is TRBV15 and J usage is TRBJ2-7; 7 nucleotides align to TRBD1. Trimming cost V 0 bases and J 9 bases; bases outside gene matches: 8. The CDR3 contains 14 residues. The V gene's germline CDR1 is LNHNV and CDR2 YYDKDF (reference sequence). CDR3 bases: TGTGCCACCAGCAGAGATACCCGGACAGGCCTGCAGTACTTC. The encoded protein is CATSRDTRTGLQYF.

The rearrangement links TRBV30 to TRBJ1-1, with D perhaps matching TRBD1 (6 bases). Germline V gives CDR1 GTSNPN, CDR2 SVGIG (reference sequence). The CDR3 totals 13 residues. Trimming took off 4 bases at V and 4 bases at J, with 13 bases between the two ends. The CDR3 nucleotides are TGTGCCTGGAATACAGGGTTGGGCACTGAAGCTTTCTTT. The encoded protein is CAWNTGLGTEAFF.

This clone was observed a few times. This chain joins TRBV10-3 and TRBJ1-4; perhaps TRBD1 as D (6 bases). With 2 bases removed from V and 7 bases from J, the gap between germline ends came to 17 bases. Germline V CDR1 and CDR2: ENHRY, SYGVKD. The CDR3 length is 16 residues. CDR3 residues: CAISEDRSKAGEKLFF. The CDR3 DNA sequence: TGTGCCATCAGTGAGGACAGGTCGAAGGCGGGTGAAAAACTGTTTTTT.

The genes are TRBV6-6 and TRBJ2-3, with 10 nucleotides matching TRBD2. Germline V gene data show CDR1 as MNHNY and CDR2 as SVGAGI (reference sequence). This CDR3 spans 15 amino acids. The J segment lost 2 bases and the V segment lost 2 bases, leaving 1 base of the junction unmatched. CDR3 nucleotides: TGTGCCAGCAGTTACGGACTAGCGGCCACAGATACGCAGTATTTT. This gives the protein CASSYGLAATDTQYF.

V and J are TRBV7-2 and TRBJ2-5; D may be TRBD2 (6 bases). Germline CDR1 SGHTA, CDR2 FQGNSA. CDR3 length equals 14 residues. V lost 4 bases and J 4 bases, leaving 13 bases between the germline ends. CDR3 coding DNA: TGTGCCAGCAGCTCCAGCCTAGCGCGAGAGACCCAGTACTTC. Protein: CASSSSLARETQYF.